Listed below are T cell receptor beta chains from one sample, sequenced in a study of T-cell reconstitution after alpha-beta-depleted transplantation in children. TCRdb re-analysed the PCR reads in MiXCR, keeping a single row per CDR3 protein. The table records fewer than 1 million distinct CDR3 sequences, 16% of them present only once. This material consisted of PBMCs, mostly from graft donor cells, taken 360 days after TCRalphabeta/CD19-depleted stem cell transplant. The receptors derive from a male patient younger than 18 who had a stem cell transplant for acute lymphoblastic leukemia, so the T cells may come from the graft donor. CDR3s include the opening cysteine and the closing phenylalanine or tryptophan. A D gene is named only where the DNA matches it firmly. Size is omitted from some rows. Given values are once, few, many or a class for expanded clones.

>TRBJ2-7|TRBV20-1|NA|TRBD2
CSAQTSANYEQYF
TGCAGTGCTCAGACTAGCGCAAACTACGAGCAGTACTTC
>TRBJ2-3|TRBV9|NA|NA
CASSGLGRADTQYF
TGTGCCAGCAGCGGTCTCGGTCGGGCAGATACGCAGTATTTT
>TRBJ2-7|TRBV30|NA|TRBD2
CAWSGLAGGPTQWEQYF
TGTGCCTGGAGTGGACTAGCGGGAGGACCTACCCAGTGGGAGCAGTACTTC
>TRBJ2-7|TRBV27|few|NA
CASSLSWGDSTYEQYF
TGTGCCAGCAGTTTGTCATGGGGGGACTCTACCTACGAGCAGTACTTC
>TRBJ2-7|TRBV5-1|many|TRBD2
CASSLRAGEGYEQYF
TGCGCCAGCAGCTTGAGGGCGGGAGAGGGCTACGAGCAGTACTTC
>TRBJ1-1|TRBV5-1|NA|NA
CASSLDRKDDTEAFF
TGCGCCAGCAGCTTGGACAGAAAAGATGACACTGAAGCTTTCTTT
>TRBJ2-1|TRBV5-1|few|TRBD2
CASSKTSGRAIEQFF
TGCGCCAGCAGCAAAACTAGCGGGAGAGCGATTGAGCAGTTCTTC
>TRBJ1-1|TRBV5-5|NA|NA
CASSFIGGSTEAFF
TGTGCCAGCAGCTTTATCGGGGGGAGCACTGAAGCTTTCTTT
>TRBJ2-5|TRBV18|NA|NA
CASSPPNLSGETQYF
TGTGCCAGCTCACCCCCCAACCTATCTGGGGAGACCCAGTACTTC
>TRBJ1-6|TRBV5-1|few|NA
CASSLLQRNSPLHF
TGCGCCAGCAGCTTGCTACAGAGGAATTCACCCCTCCACTTT
>TRBJ2-3|TRBV12-3/TRBV12-4|NA|NA
CASSLGPESGYF
TGTGCCAGCAGTTTGGGCCCAGAGAGTGGGTATTTT
>TRBJ2-1|TRBV5-5|few|NA
CASSLWVNEQFF
TGTGCCAGCAGCTTGTGGGTCAATGAGCAGTTCTTC
>TRBJ2-5|TRBV19|NA|TRBD2
CASSNSGTGEETQYF
TGTGCCAGTAGTAATAGCGGGACTGGGGAGGAGACCCAGTACTTC
>TRBJ1-2|TRBV5-1|NA|NA
CASRLGDALPNGYTF
TGCGCCAGCCGACTAGGGGACGCGCTCCCTAACGGCTACACCTTC
>TRBJ2-1|TRBV7-3|many|NA
CASSFGTYNEQFF
TGTGCCAGCAGCTTCGGGACCTACAATGAGCAGTTCTTC
>TRBJ1-3|TRBV7-9|few|NA
CASSFDGNTIYF
TGTGCCAGCAGCTTTGATGGAAACACCATATATTTT
>TRBJ2-1|TRBV12-3/TRBV12-4|NA|NA
CASSFSRASYNEQFF
TGTGCCAGCAGTTTCAGTCGGGCCTCCTACAATGAGCAGTTCTTC
>TRBJ2-7|TRBV11-2|NA|TRBD2
CASSTFPRTSGSYEQYF
TGTGCCAGCAGCACCTTCCCCCGGACTAGCGGGAGTTACGAGCAGTACTTC
>TRBJ1-2|TRBV5-1|NA|TRBD1
CASSLGQGLAYGYTF
TGCGCCAGCAGCTTGGGACAGGGCCTCGCCTATGGCTACACCTTC
>TRBJ2-7|TRBV9|NA|TRBD2
CASSVSSGAYEQYF
TGTGCCAGCAGCGTATCTAGCGGGGCCTACGAGCAGTACTTC
>TRBJ2-2|TRBV12-3/TRBV12-4|few|NA
CASRGTAGELFF
TGTGCCAGCAGGGGGACTGCAGGGGAGCTGTTTTTT
>TRBJ2-7|TRBV12-3/TRBV12-4|many|TRBD2
CASSLASGAYEQYF
TGTGCCAGCAGTTTGGCTAGCGGGGCCTACGAGCAGTACTTC
>TRBJ1-6|TRBV15|NA|NA
CATSSAGDNSPLHF
TGTGCCACCAGCTCGGCGGGGGATAATTCACCCCTCCACTTT
>TRBJ2-7|TRBV24-1|NA|TRBD1
CATSPAPGQGIDEQYF
TGTGCCACCAGCCCGGCCCCGGGACAGGGGATAGACGAGCAGTACTTC
>TRBJ2-7|TRBV6-1|NA|TRBD2
CASSGLADLYEQYF
TGTGCCAGCAGTGGACTAGCGGACCTCTACGAGCAGTACTTC
>TRBJ2-2|TRBV9|many|TRBD1
CASSQDRAELFF
TGTGCCAGCAGCCAGGACAGGGCGGAGCTGTTTTTT